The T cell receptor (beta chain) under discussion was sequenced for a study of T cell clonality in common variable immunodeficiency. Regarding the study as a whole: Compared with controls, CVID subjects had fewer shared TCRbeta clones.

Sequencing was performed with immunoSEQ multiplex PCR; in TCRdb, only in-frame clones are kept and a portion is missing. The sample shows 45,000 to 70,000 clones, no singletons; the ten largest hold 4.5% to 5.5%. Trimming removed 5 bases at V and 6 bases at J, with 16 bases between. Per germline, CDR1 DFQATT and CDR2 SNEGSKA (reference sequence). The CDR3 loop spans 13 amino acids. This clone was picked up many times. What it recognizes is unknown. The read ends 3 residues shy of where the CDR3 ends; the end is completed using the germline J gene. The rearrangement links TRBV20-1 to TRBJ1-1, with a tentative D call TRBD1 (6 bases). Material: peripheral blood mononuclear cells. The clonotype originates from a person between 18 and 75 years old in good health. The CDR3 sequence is CSAPHPGVPEAFF. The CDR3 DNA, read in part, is TGCAGTGCTCCACATCCAGGGGTACCTGAA.